The 8 T cell receptor beta chains reported below all come from one sample, sequenced in a study of cytomegalovirus exposure and HLA in healthy donors. In the PCR, 60 Vbeta and 13 Jbeta primers were used. Repertoires were generated with immunoSEQ multiplex PCR, while TCRdb's copy carries only in-frame clones and drops some. This sample has roughly 150,000 clones; approximately 81% occur once, and the top ten carry more than 3.5%. The sequenced sample was PBMCs. Every receptor here comes from a woman in her thirties or forties in good health and CMV-seropositive.

This clone was seen only once. This chain joins TRBV9 and TRBJ2-7; 12 nucleotides match TRBD1. The CDR3 is 15 amino acids. V lost 0 bases to trimming and J lost 7 bases; unmatched junction nucleotides: 5. The germline V gene encodes CDR1 SGDLS and CDR2 YYNGEE. The CDR3 region has the DNA TGTGCCAGCAGCGTAGCGGGACAGGGGGCGGGTGAGCAGTACTTC. This translates into CASSVAGQGAGEQYF.

The rearrangement links TRBV27 to TRBJ2-7, with D maybe TRBD2 (5 bases). V was clipped by 1 base and J by 5 bases, with 9 bases between them. This CDR3 has 13 amino acids. CDR1 MNHEY and CDR2 SMNVEV come from the germline V gene (reference sequence). The CDR3 sequence is CASSLFGVDEQYF. The CDR3 DNA follows: TGTGCCAGCAGTTTATTCGGGGTCGACGAGCAGTACTTC.

About this clone: The conserved phenylalanine or tryptophan is not found at the CDR3 terminus, so this likely reflects a read error. The chain carries TRBV28 and TRBJ2-7; TRBD1 matches at 9 bases. The CDR3 runs 15 residues. Unmatched junction bases numbered 7, after V lost 6 bases and J lost 1 base. Germline V gives CDR1 MDHEN, CDR2 SYDVKM. CDR3 in amino acids: CASSKPGQGSYEQYS. CDR3 bases: TGTGCCAGCAGCAAGCCGGGACAGGGATCCTACGAGCAGTACTCC.

The gene calls are TRBV5-3 and TRBJ2-3, with TRBD2 as a possible D gene (5 bases). Being an ORF, TRBV5-3 has a function that is uncertain. CDR3 length: 11 residues. Trimming shortened V by 9 bases and J by 15 bases, and 20 bases separated the two germline ends. The chain's CDR3 is CAIMEVPGRYF. Here the CDR3 DNA reads TGTGCCATTATGGAGGTCCCGGGTCGATATTTT.

This clone was seen only once. The CDR3 sequence: CASSSLAGALSFTDTQYF. The CDR3, as DNA: TGCGCCAGCAGTAGCCTAGCGGGGGCCCTCTCCTTCACAGATACGCAGTATTTT. The chain is built from TRBV10-2 and TRBJ2-3; 10 positions agree with TRBD2. Germline CDR1 reads WSHSY; CDR2 reads SAAADI. J gave up 2 bases and V 5 bases, and 13 bases lay outside the gene matches. The CDR3 covers 18 residues.

Regarding this clone: The same CDR3 also results from other DNA sequences found in this sample. DNA for the CDR3: TGTGCCAGCAGTTTTAGCGGCTTCACAGATACGCAGTATTTT. Translated: CASSFSGFTDTQYF. This chain connects TRBV28 to TRBJ2-3; TRBD2 is a possible D gene (6 bases). This CDR3 contains 14 residues. Germline CDR1 is MDHEN and CDR2 is SYDVKM. Trimming took off 3 bases at V and 2 bases at J, with 9 bases between the two ends.

The V gene is TRBV5-4, the J gene TRBJ2-1, with D perhaps TRBD2 (6 bases). Germline CDR1 and CDR2: SGHNT and YYREEE (reference sequence). V was clipped by 5 bases and J by 10 bases, with 13 bases between them. This CDR3 is 12 amino acids long. CDR3 amino acids: CASRLASGEQFF. CDR3 in DNA: TGTGCCAGCAGGCTAGCGTCCGGGGAGCAGTTCTTC.

In regard to this clone: The CDR3 does not close with the conserved phenylalanine or tryptophan, likely indicating a read error. Because the CDR3's place on the DNA is in doubt, the DNA is left out and the CDR3 is given as listed by TCRdb. The chain couples TRBV7-9 to TRBJ2-7; TRBD2 reflects the table's D call only, with no check against the DNA. Germline CDR1 SEHNR, CDR2 FQNEAQ (reference sequence). The CDR3 length is 13 residues, termini included. This CDR3 is CASSLVGGASQSL.